Listed below are T cell receptor beta chains from one sample, sequenced in a study of CD8 T cells in Susac syndrome. TCRdb re-called the immunoSEQ multiplex PCR reads through MiXCR, storing one row per CDR3 protein. The table shows 95,000 to 150,000 distinct CDR3 sequences, with about 93% occurring only once. Material: CD4+ T cells from PBMCs. The receptors derive from a human donor in good health. The CDR3 runs from the conserved cysteine through the conserved F or W. Each record gives: D gene, clone size, J gene, V gene, CDR3 protein, CDR3 DNA. D genes are given only for firm matches. Expanded clones get a size class; other rows say once, few or many, or leave the size out.

>TRBD2|once|TRBJ2-5|TRBV5-4
CASSLESSSGAETQYF
TGTGCCAGCAGCTTAGAGTCGTCCAGCGGGGCTGAGACCCAGTACTTC
>TRBD2|.|TRBJ2-4|TRBV2
CASSPGLAGDGKNIQYF
TGTGCCAGCAGTCCGGGACTAGCGGGAGATGGCAAAAACATTCAGTACTTC
>TRBD1|.|TRBJ2-7|TRBV6-5
CASTNTNRGFEQYF
TGTGCCAGCACCAATACCAACAGGGGGTTCGAGCAGTACTTC
>TRBD1|.|TRBJ1-3|TRBV6-5
CASSIDRVTGNTIYF
TGTGCCAGCAGCATCGACAGGGTAACTGGAAACACCATATATTTT
>.|.|TRBJ2-7|TRBV15
CATSRDRTGQIPYEQYF
TGTGCCACCAGCAGAGATAGGACCGGACAGATACCATACGAGCAGTACTTC
>.|.|TRBJ2-1|TRBV5-4
CASSSAGPYEQFF
TGTGCCAGCAGCTCGGCGGGTCCATATGAGCAGTTCTTC
>TRBD2|.|TRBJ2-3|TRBV20-1
CSARWPSGFTDTQYF
TGCAGTGCTAGATGGCCTAGCGGGTTCACAGATACGCAGTATTTT
>TRBD1|.|TRBJ1-4|TRBV6-5
CASSRGTGGAEKLFF
TGTGCCAGCAGTCGGGGGACAGGGGGAGCTGAAAAACTGTTTTTT
>.|.|TRBJ2-3|TRBV25-1
CASSELEYSRSTDTQYF
TGTGCCAGCAGTGAATTGGAGTACAGCCGTAGCACAGATACGCAGTATTTT
>.|.|TRBJ2-1|TRBV7-9
CASSLEGTDYNEQFF
TGTGCCAGCAGCTTAGAAGGGACCGATTACAATGAGCAGTTCTTC
>TRBD2|.|TRBJ2-5|TRBV27
CASSHSGKRLQETQYF
TGTGCCAGCAGTCATAGCGGGAAGCGTTTGCAAGAGACCCAGTACTTC
>TRBD2|.|TRBJ2-3|TRBV20-1
CSARWAGGPKIDTQYF
TGCAGTGCTAGGTGGGCGGGAGGGCCGAAGATAGATACGCAGTATTTT
>TRBD1|.|TRBJ2-6|TRBV27
CASSFDRVSGANVLTF
TGTGCCAGCAGTTTCGACAGGGTTTCCGGGGCCAACGTCCTGACTTTC
>.|.|TRBJ2-3|TRBV28
CASISGQITDTQYF
TGTGCCAGCATTAGTGGTCAGATAACAGATACGCAGTATTTT
>TRBD1|.|TRBJ1-1|TRBV30
CAWSEPGQGARAFF
TGTGCCTGGAGTGAGCCGGGACAGGGGGCGCGGGCTTTCTTT
>TRBD1|.|TRBJ1-6|TRBV20-1
CSALTGGSNSPLHF
TGCAGTGCCCTCACAGGGGGCAGTAATTCACCCCTCCACTTT
>TRBD1|.|TRBJ1-2|TRBV5-4
CASSLEGGGNYGYTF
TGTGCCAGCAGCTTGGAAGGGGGCGGTAACTATGGCTACACCTTC
>TRBD2|.|TRBJ2-1|TRBV9
CASSVAAGDPSDEQFF
TGTGCCAGCAGCGTAGCGGCGGGAGACCCGTCAGATGAGCAGTTCTTC
>TRBD2|.|TRBJ2-7|TRBV12-3/TRBV12-4
CASAEWKLAISEQYF
TGTGCCAGCGCGGAGTGGAAACTAGCGATCAGCGAGCAGTACTTC
>.|.|TRBJ2-7|TRBV7-2
CASSLDRGREQYF
TGTGCCAGCAGCTTAGATAGAGGGCGCGAGCAGTACTTC
>.|.|TRBJ2-2|TRBV5-6
CASSLAGVGTGELFF
TGTGCCAGCAGCTTGGCGGGAGTCGGAACCGGGGAGCTGTTTTTT
>TRBD1|.|TRBJ2-3|TRBV24-1
CATSDPGQGTDTQYF
TGTGCCACCAGTGACCCCGGACAGGGAACAGATACGCAGTATTTT
>.|.|TRBJ1-2|TRBV3-1
CASSQDLHSNYGYTF
TGTGCCAGCAGCCAAGATCTCCACAGCAACTATGGCTACACCTTC
>TRBD1|.|TRBJ1-1|TRBV9
CASSAQGASTEAFF
TGTGCCAGCAGCGCACAGGGGGCGAGCACTGAAGCTTTCTTT
>TRBD2|once|TRBJ2-1|TRBV7-9
CASSPSGSIDNEQFF
TGTGCCAGCAGCCCTAGCGGGAGCATCGACAATGAGCAGTTCTTC
>.|.|TRBJ1-2|TRBV4-3
CASSQESGEGYYGYTF
TGCGCCAGCAGCCAAGAGTCGGGGGAGGGGTACTATGGCTACACCTTC
>.|few|TRBJ1-1|TRBV7-2
CASSLGGDTEAFF
TGTGCCAGCAGCTTAGGGGGGGACACTGAAGCTTTCTTT
>.|once|TRBJ1-1|TRBV6-2/TRBV6-3
CASSYEGRTEAFF
TGTGCCAGCAGTTACGAGGGCCGGACTGAAGCTTTCTTT
>.|.|TRBJ2-4|TRBV29-1
CSVERGENIQYF
TGCAGCGTTGAAAGGGGAGAAAACATTCAGTACTTC
>TRBD2|.|TRBJ2-1|TRBV3-1
CASSTGLASYNEQFF
TGTGCCAGCAGTACGGGACTAGCCTCCTACAATGAGCAGTTCTTC
>.|.|TRBJ2-1|TRBV7-2
CASSLASTSSYNEQFF
TGTGCCAGCAGCTTAGCATCGACTAGCTCCTACAATGAGCAGTTCTTC
>.|once|TRBJ1-4|TRBV18
CASSSDPRGSTNEKLFF
TGTGCCAGCTCCTCCGACCCCCGCGGGTCAACTAATGAAAAACTGTTTTTT
>.|.|TRBJ1-1|TRBV14
CASSQQIATALNTEAFF
TGTGCCAGCAGCCAACAGATTGCCACAGCATTGAACACTGAAGCTTTCTTT
>.|.|TRBJ1-1|TRBV30
CSLLGRNTEAFF
TGTAGTCTACTAGGGCGGAACACTGAAGCTTTCTTT
>.|.|TRBJ1-6|TRBV27
CASSLYRDRGSPLHF
TGTGCCAGCAGTCTCTACCGGGACCGAGGTTCACCCCTCCACTTT
>.|.|TRBJ2-1|TRBV27
CASSKPTGPTNEQFF
TGTGCCAGCAGCAAACCGACCGGGCCCACGAATGAGCAGTTCTTC
>.|.|TRBJ2-2|TRBV7-3
CASSLGPPGTGELFF
TGTGCCAGCAGCTTAGGACCCCCAGGCACCGGGGAGCTGTTTTTT
>TRBD1|few|TRBJ1-6|TRBV12-3/TRBV12-4
CASSSTGQGLPLHF
TGTGCCAGCAGTTCGACGGGACAGGGGTTACCCCTCCATTTT
>.|few|TRBJ2-3|TRBV12-3/TRBV12-4
CASSPPQADTQYF
TGTGCCAGCAGTCCCCCACAGGCAGATACGCAGTATTTT
>TRBD2|.|TRBJ2-7|TRBV28
CASGGSATYEQYF
TGTGCCAGCGGCGGGAGTGCCACCTACGAGCAGTACTTC
>TRBD2|.|TRBJ2-3|TRBV6-5
CASTMAGVGDTQYF
TGTGCCAGCACGATGGCGGGAGTGGGAGATACGCAGTATTTT